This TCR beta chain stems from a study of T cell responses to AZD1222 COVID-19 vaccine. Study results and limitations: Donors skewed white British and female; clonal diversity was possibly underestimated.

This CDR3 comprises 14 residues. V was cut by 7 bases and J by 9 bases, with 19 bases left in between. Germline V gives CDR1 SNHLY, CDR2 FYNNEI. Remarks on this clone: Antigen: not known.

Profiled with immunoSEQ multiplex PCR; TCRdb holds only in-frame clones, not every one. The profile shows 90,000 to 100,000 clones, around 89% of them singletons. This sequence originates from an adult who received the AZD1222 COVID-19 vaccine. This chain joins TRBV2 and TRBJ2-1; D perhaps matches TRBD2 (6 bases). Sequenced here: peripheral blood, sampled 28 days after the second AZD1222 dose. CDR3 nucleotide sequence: TGTGCCAGCAACCCCGAAGGAGGGCTAGCTGAGCAGTTCTTC. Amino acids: CASNPEGGLAEQFF. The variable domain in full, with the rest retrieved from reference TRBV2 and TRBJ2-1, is EPEVTQTPSHQVTQMGQEVILRCVPISNHLYFYWYRQILGQKVEFLVSFYNNEISEKSEIFDDQFSVERPDGSNFTLKIRSTKLEDSAMYFCASNPEGGLAEQFFGPGTRLTVL.